This is a list of T cell receptor beta chains from one sample in a study of blood T cell repertoires in COVID-19. Here immunoSEQ multiplex PCR was the method, and the copy in TCRdb shows in-frame clones only, minus some. In the table there are over 55,000 clones, about three quarters of which are singletons. Sequencing input: peripheral blood. Receptors were obtained from a woman between 65 and 79 years old with acute or convalescent COVID-19. CDR3s include the opening cysteine and the closing phenylalanine or tryptophan. Each record gives: J gene, D gene, V gene, clone size, CDR3 DNA, CDR3 protein. A D gene is named only where the DNA matches it firmly. Some rows mark clone size as missing; the rest say once, few, many or name a class of expanded clone.

>TRBJ2-5|TRBD1|TRBV28|.
TGTGCCAGCAGTTTAGGGGACAGTCAAGAGACCCAGTACTTC
CASSLGDSQETQYF
>TRBJ1-1|TRBD1|TRBV3-1/TRBV3-2|once
TGTGCCAGCAGCCAGGGGACAGGGGGTTCGAACACTGAAGCTTTCTTT
CASSQGTGGSNTEAFF
>TRBJ2-7|.|TRBV11-2|.
TGTGCCAGCAGCTTTACTGCCTACGAGCAGTACTTC
CASSFTAYEQYF
>TRBJ2-7|TRBD1|TRBV6-1|few
TGTGCCAGCAGTGAAGAGGGGGCGCGGGACGAGCAGTACTTC
CASSEEGARDEQYF
>TRBJ1-1|.|TRBV2|.
TGTGCCAGCAGTGAAGGGCAGGTTATATCTGAAGCTTTCTTT
CASSEGQVISEAFF
>TRBJ2-4|.|TRBV9|.
TGTGCCAGCAGCCCCGGACACTTAGCCAAAAACATTCAGTACTTC
CASSPGHLAKNIQYF
>TRBJ1-2|.|TRBV6-5|.
TGTGCCAGCAGACCAGGGAATCCCTATGGCTACACCTTC
CASRPGNPYGYTF
>TRBJ1-2|.|TRBV7-8|.
TGTGCCAGCAGCTCCGGACTCTTCTGGGACTATGGCTACACCTTC
CASSSGLFWDYGYTF
>TRBJ2-7|TRBD2|TRBV6-2/TRBV6-3|.
TGTGCCAGCAGTTTAGGACTAGCAAACGAGCAGTACTTC
CASSLGLANEQYF
>TRBJ2-7|TRBD2|TRBV7-2|.
TGTGCCAGCAGCCAGGGACTAGCGGGACTCGAGCAGTACTTC
CASSQGLAGLEQYF
>TRBJ2-7|.|TRBV7-9|.
TGTGCCAGCAGCTTACGCGCAGGGGCCTACGAGCAGTACTTC
CASSLRAGAYEQYF
>TRBJ2-3|.|TRBV29-1|.
TGCAGCGTAAACAGGGTTAGCACAGATACGCAGTATTTT
CSVNRVSTDTQYF
>TRBJ2-5|.|TRBV6-5|.
TGTGCCAGCAGTTATAAAGAGACCCAGTACTTC
CASSYKETQYF
>TRBJ2-5|TRBD1|TRBV19|few
TGTGCCACTATGGGACAGAGCTTCCAAGAGACCCAGTACTTC
CATMGQSFQETQYF
>TRBJ2-5|TRBD2|TRBV28|.
TGTGCCAGCATACCGGGAGGCACCGAGCGGACCCAGTACTTC
CASIPGGTERTQYF
>TRBJ1-2|.|TRBV9|.
TGTGCCAGCAGCGTAGGATCGGGTCAGTCCACTAACTATGGCTACACCTTC
CASSVGSGQSTNYGYTF
>TRBJ2-5|TRBD2|TRBV20-1|.
TGCAGTGCTAGTGCCGTAACTAGCGTCCAAGAGACCCAGTACTTC
CSASAVTSVQETQYF
>TRBJ2-1|TRBD2|TRBV7-2|.
TGTGCCAGCAGCTTAGGAATTGGCGGGAGGGAGGACAATGAGCAGTTCTTC
CASSLGIGGREDNEQFF
>TRBJ1-5|TRBD1|TRBV27|.
TGTGCCAGCAGTTTATTAGGGGGGACAGTTAATCAGCCCCAGCATTTT
CASSLLGGTVNQPQHF
>TRBJ1-5|.|TRBV10-2|.
TGCGCCAGCAGTGAACTTAACAATCAGCCCCAGCATTTT
CASSELNNQPQHF
>TRBJ1-2|TRBD1|TRBV6-5|.
TGTGCCAGCAGTTACACCGGGACAGGTCGTCCCCATGGCTACACCTTC
CASSYTGTGRPHGYTF
>TRBJ2-2|.|TRBV4-2|.
TGTGCCAGCAGCCATCCAACCGGGGAGCTGTTTTTT
CASSHPTGELFF
>TRBJ2-1|TRBD1|TRBV27|.
TGTGCCACTCTGGACCGGGACAGGGGCAATGAGCAGTTCTTC
CATLDRDRGNEQFF
>TRBJ2-1|TRBD2|TRBV24-1|.
TGTGCCACCAGCGGGGGGGACAATGAGCAGTTCTTC
CATSGGDNEQFF
>TRBJ2-3|.|TRBV7-2|.
TGTGCCAGCAGCTTTGACAGGGAGGCAGATACGCAGTATTTT
CASSFDREADTQYF
>TRBJ2-1|.|TRBV6-6|once
TGTGCCAGCAGTTACTCGATTCAGGAGCAGTTCTTC
CASSYSIQEQFF
>TRBJ2-3|TRBD2|TRBV15|.
TGTGCCACCAGCGAGGTCGGCGGGAGGACGAATACGCAGTATTTT
CATSEVGGRTNTQYF
>TRBJ1-2|TRBD1|TRBV19|.
TGTGCCAGCCGAAACGCAGGGGGCGCCGGTGGCTACACCTTC
CASRNAGGAGGYTF
>TRBJ2-7|.|TRBV28|.
TGTGCCAGCAGTTTAAGAGCAGGCGAGCAGTACTTC
CASSLRAGEQYF
>TRBJ1-2|TRBD1|TRBV5-4|.
TGTGCCAGCAGCGCCGGACAGGAGACCTATGGCTACACCTTC
CASSAGQETYGYTF
>TRBJ1-1|.|TRBV19|once
TGTGCCAGTAGTATACCTCAAGGAGGGAACACTGAAGCTTTCTTT
CASSIPQGGNTEAFF
>TRBJ2-1|TRBD1|TRBV12-5|.
TGTGCTAGTGACCTGGGACAGGGGGCGCCCAATGAGCAGTTCTTC
CASDLGQGAPNEQFF
>TRBJ1-6|TRBD1|TRBV15|.
TGTGCCACCCAACAGGGGCTGGATAATTCACCCCTCCACTTT
CATQQGLDNSPLHF
>TRBJ1-2|.|TRBV14|.
TGTGCCAGCAGCCAAGGGTTGCCGAGCTATGGCTACACCTTC
CASSQGLPSYGYTF
>TRBJ1-5|.|TRBV2|.
TGTGCCAGCCGTCGGGGTTATAGCAATCAGCCCCAGCATTTT
CASRRGYSNQPQHF
>TRBJ2-7|.|TRBV6-5|.
TGTGCCAGCAGTTATACCCGGGACTCATCCTACGAGCAGTACTTC
CASSYTRDSSYEQYF
>TRBJ2-1|.|TRBV20-1|.
TGCAGTGCTGACAGAAACAATGAGCAGTTCTTC
CSADRNNEQFF
>TRBJ1-5|.|TRBV29-1|.
TGCAGCGTTGAAGTAGGGGGGGGGAGCAATCAGCCCCAGCATTTT
CSVEVGGGSNQPQHF
>TRBJ1-1|.|TRBV5-1|.
TGCGCCAGCAGCTTGGCCCGGTTCCATGAAGCTTTCTTT
CASSLARFHEAFF
>TRBJ1-3|.|TRBV6-5|.
TGTGCCAGCAGTTACCGCGACAGGTCTGGAAACACCATATATTTT
CASSYRDRSGNTIYF
>TRBJ1-1|TRBD1|TRBV28|.
TGTGCCAGCCATCGGACAGGCACCCAGACTGAAGCTTTCTTT
CASHRTGTQTEAFF
>TRBJ1-4|TRBD1|TRBV27|.
TGTGCCAGCAGAATGCACAGGGGAACTAATGAAAAACTGTTTTTT
CASRMHRGTNEKLFF
>TRBJ2-5|TRBD1|TRBV14|.
TGTGCCAGCAGCCAAGGACAGGGGAATTGGGAGACCCAGTACTTC
CASSQGQGNWETQYF
>TRBJ2-7|.|TRBV5-5|medium-sized
TGTGCCAGCAGCCGGACAACCCATCCATCCTACGAGCAGTACTTC
CASSRTTHPSYEQYF
>TRBJ2-7|.|TRBV27|few
TGTGCCAGCACCCGGGATGTCGGCTCCTACGAGCAGTACTTC
CASTRDVGSYEQYF
>TRBJ2-1|TRBD2|TRBV3-1/TRBV3-2|few
TGTGCCAGCAGCCGGAGACTAGCGGGCACTGAGCAGTTCTTC
CASSRRLAGTEQFF
>TRBJ1-1|.|TRBV5-4|.
TGTGCCAGCAGCTTGGGGGGCCAGGGGATTGAAGCTTTCTTT
CASSLGGQGIEAFF
>TRBJ2-2|TRBD1|TRBV29-1|.
TGCAGCGCTAGACCGGGACAGGGTTGGTCCGGGGAGCTGTTTTTT
CSARPGQGWSGELFF